Shown below are 15 T cell receptor beta chains from a single sample sequenced in a study of monozygotic twins with inflammatory bowel disease (dated by TCRdb to the late 2010s). Libraries were constructed by 5' RACE. The run used an Illumina HiSeq 2500. The reads underwent TCRdb reprocessing, giving one record for each CDR3 protein sequence and no DNA. Per the sample table, the count is approximately 330,000 distinct CDR3 sequences. Clones ranked in the top ten supply roughly 2% of the sample. The sequencing sample was made of blood. The receptors originated from a human donor with ulcerative colitis or Crohn's disease, or a healthy co-twin of an affected twin (not recorded which).

The rearrangement links TRBV5-1 to TRBJ1-2; TCRdb returns TRBD1, unconfirmable since there is no DNA. Germline loops: CDR1 SGHRS, CDR2 YFSETQ. The CDR3 consists of 13 residues. CDR3 sequence reads: CASSAGQGSGYTF.

The chain joins TRBV7-2 to TRBJ2-5; TCRdb's D call, TRBD1, is unchecked because there is no DNA. The CDR3 consists of 13 residues. From germline, CDR1 is SGHTA and CDR2 FQGNSA. CDR3 residues: CASSLTGVKTQYF.

This chain connects TRBV3-1 to TRBJ1-5; the D gene TCRdb calls, TRBD1, cannot be checked with no DNA. This CDR3 is built from 17 residues. The germline CDR1 and CDR2 sequences are LGHDT and YNNKEL (reference sequence). This CDR3 reads CASSPKEDRGRNQPQHF.

The V gene is TRBV11-2, the J gene TRBJ2-5; TCRdb's D call, TRBD1, is unchecked because there is no DNA. The V gene's germline CDR1 is SGHAT and CDR2 FQNNGV. CDR3 size: 13 residues. CDR3 region: CASSRSTDETQYF.

V usage is TRBV28 and J usage is TRBJ2-7; as DNA is missing, the TRBD1 call by TCRdb cannot be tested. CDR1 MDHEN and CDR2 SYDVKM come from the germline V gene. This CDR3 is built from 15 residues. The CDR3 protein is CASSFRTQTSYEQYF.

The rearrangement joins TRBV4-1 to TRBJ2-7. This CDR3 has 12 residues. The germline V gene encodes CDR1 MGHRA and CDR2 YSYEKL. The CDR3 sequence is CASSQDRNEQYF.

The J gene is TRBJ2-1, the V gene TRBV5-1; without DNA, the TCRdb call of TRBD1 cannot be checked. This CDR3 contains 15 residues. CDR1 is SGHRS, CDR2 YFSETQ, per germline. The CDR3 spells CASSRQGQVLDSQFF.

This chain connects TRBV3-1 to TRBJ2-7; TCRdb picks TRBD1, but there is no DNA to check that call. The CDR3 sequence is 18 residues long. CDR1 LGHDT and CDR2 YNNKEL come from the germline V gene (reference sequence). CDR3 loop: CASSQDLAWGQVSREQYF.

The chain joins TRBV5-1 to TRBJ2-1; TCRdb returns TRBD2, unconfirmable since there is no DNA. The CDR3 has 18 amino acids. From germline, CDR1 is SGHRS and CDR2 YFSETQ. The CDR3 protein is CASSESYAGTTLYNEQFF.

The V and J genes are TRBV6-5 and TRBJ2-5; TCRdb's assignment of TRBD1 cannot be checked, as there is no DNA. Germline V CDR1 and CDR2: MNHEY, SVGAGI. The CDR3 covers 13 residues. CDR3 protein: CASRRTVQETQYF.

The rearrangement joins TRBV2 to TRBJ2-3; TCRdb calls TRBD1, which cannot be checked without DNA. Per germline, CDR1 SNHLY and CDR2 FYNNEI. CDR3 length: 14 residues. The CDR3 sequence is CASTGGAFTDTQYF.

The CDR3 spells CASSQSVDTQYF. The V and J genes are TRBV6-2 or TRBV6-3 and TRBJ2-3. The CDR3 covers 12 residues. Looked up from germline, CDR1 is MNHEY and CDR2 is SVGEGT.

The genes are TRBV28 and TRBJ2-1. Germline CDR1 is MDHEN and CDR2 is SYDVKM. The CDR3 loop spans 13 amino acids. The CDR3 region is CASDGSSYNEQFF.

The V call is TRBV5-1, the J call TRBJ1-2; TCRdb returns TRBD1, unconfirmable since there is no DNA. In germline, CDR1 is SGHRS, CDR2 YFSETQ. The CDR3 is 15 residues long. CDR3 sequence: CASSKGTGDRYGYTF.

The chain couples TRBV7-3 to TRBJ1-2. The CDR3 sequence is 13 residues long. Germline V CDR1 and CDR2: SGHTA, FQGTGA. The CDR3 sequence is CASSFPRGNGYTF.